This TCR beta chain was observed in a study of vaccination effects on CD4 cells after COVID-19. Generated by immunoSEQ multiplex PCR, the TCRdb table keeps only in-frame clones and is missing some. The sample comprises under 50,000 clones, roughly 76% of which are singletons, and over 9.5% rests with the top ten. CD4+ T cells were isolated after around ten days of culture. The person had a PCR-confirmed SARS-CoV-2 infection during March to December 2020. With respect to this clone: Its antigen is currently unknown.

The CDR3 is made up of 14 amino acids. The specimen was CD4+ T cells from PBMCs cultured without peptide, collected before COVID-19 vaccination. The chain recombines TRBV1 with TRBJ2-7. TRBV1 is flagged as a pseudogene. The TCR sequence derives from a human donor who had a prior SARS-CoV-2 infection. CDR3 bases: TGCACCAGCAGCCAAGAAATTCACTTGGGGTTTGAGTACTTC. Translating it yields CTSSQEIHLGFEYF.